This entry lists 23 T cell receptor beta chains sequenced from one sample in a study of cytomegalovirus exposure and HLA in healthy donors. The PCR had 60 Vbeta and 13 Jbeta primers. The repertoire was sequenced with immunoSEQ multiplex PCR; TCRdb's copy has only in-frame clones and lacks some. The sample holds over 150,000 clones, 70% to 80% seen once. The sample taken for sequencing was PBMCs. All receptors come from a woman in her 40s in good health and CMV-seronegative.

This clone was picked up a small number of times. The genes are TRBV4-1 and TRBJ2-7; 7 nucleotides line up with TRBD2. This CDR3 has 15 residues. CDR1 and CDR2 from the germline V gene are MGHRA and YSYEKL. V shed 1 base and J 3 bases; nucleotides not matched to a gene: 6. CDR3 DNA: TGCGCCAGCAGCCAAGCCTGGGGGGGAGGCTACGAGCAGTACTTC. Protein product: CASSQAWGGGYEQYF.

The sample holds one count of this clone. This sequence joins TRBV28 and TRBJ1-1; 8 nucleotides align to TRBD1. The CDR3 has 14 amino acids. The junction had 3 bases not matched to a gene; V was cut back by 5 bases and J by 1 base. CDR1 is MDHEN, CDR2 SYDVKM, per germline. CDR3 nucleotides: TGTGCCAGCAGTGAGGGACAGGCGAACACTGAAGCTTTCTTT. Protein sequence: CASSEGQANTEAFF.

This chain joins TRBV11-2 and TRBJ1-4, with D uncertain. The CDR3 consists of 16 residues. V lost 0 bases, J lost 0 bases, and 8 bases lay in between. The germline CDR1 and CDR2 sequences are SGHAT and FQNNGV. The CDR3: CASSLEGSATNEKLFF. The DNA for the CDR3 is TGTGCCAGCAGCTTAGAGGGCTCGGCAACTAATGAAAAACTGTTTTTT.

This clone has a single count. The chain is built from TRBV5-4 and TRBJ2-3, with 12 bases fitting TRBD2. The CDR3 spans 15 residues. The ends lost 3 bases at V and 9 bases at J; junction bases unmatched: 8. Per germline, CDR1 SGHNT and CDR2 YYREEE (reference sequence). CDR3 coding DNA: TGTGCCAGCAGCTCCGGACTAGCGGGAACGAAGACGCAGTATTTT. It yields the protein CASSSGLAGTKTQYF.

This clone occurred once. The rearrangement joins TRBV7-8 to TRBJ2-1; D is uncertain. This CDR3 is 14 amino acids long. Germline V gene sequence: CDR1 SGHVS, CDR2 FQNEAQ. Trimming stripped 2 bases from V and 10 bases from J, with 15 bases between. The CDR3 DNA is TGTGCCAGCAGCTTACAGTTGGGCCTGAGCGAGCAGTTCTTC. This translates into CASSLQLGLSEQFF.

This clone has more than one count but fewer than ten. The chain recombines TRBV4-2 with TRBJ2-3, with D perhaps TRBD1 (5 bases). This CDR3 comprises 16 residues. CDR1 and CDR2 (germline): LGHNA, YNFKEQ. V lost 1 base and J lost 0, with 11 bases in between. In DNA form, the CDR3 reads TGTGCCAGCAGCCAAGTGCAGGACACTAGCACAGATACGCAGTATTTT. Its translation: CASSQVQDTSTDTQYF.

This rearrangement joins TRBV6-4 to TRBJ1-1, with TRBD1 identical over 8 bases. The V and J ends lost 5 bases and 2 bases, in that order; junction bases with no gene match: 4. Germline V gene data show CDR1 as MRHNA and CDR2 as SNTAGT. The CDR3 loop spans 14 amino acids. CDR3 in amino acids: CASSSQGGNTEAFF. The CDR3 region has the DNA TGTGCCAGCAGTTCACAGGGGGGTAACACTGAAGCTTTCTTT.

The V and J genes are TRBV6-1 and TRBJ1-2, with TRBD1 matching 11 bases. Germline values: CDR1 MNHNS, CDR2 SASEGT. V shed 6 bases, J shed 5 bases, and the junction held 8 bases outside the gene matches. This CDR3 contains 15 residues. The CDR3 DNA follows: TGTGCCAGCAGCTTTGGACAGGGGGCTCGGTATGGCTACACCTTC. Protein sequence: CASSFGQGARYGYTF.

This clone was detected only a few times. The chain recombines TRBV4-1 with TRBJ1-3; D not resolved. V was shortened by 3 bases and J by 0 bases, with 12 bases between the two germline ends. This CDR3 is built from 16 residues. Looked up from germline, CDR1 is MGHRA and CDR2 is YSYEKL. The CDR3 spells CASSQDSVFSGNTIYF. As DNA, the CDR3 is TGCGCCAGCAGCCAGGACTCAGTGTTCTCTGGAAACACCATATATTTT.

The chain links TRBV13 to TRBJ2-1, with 9 bases identical to TRBD2. V trimming: 6 bases; J trimming: 7 bases; junction bases outside the gene matches: 7. Germline-derived CDR1 and CDR2 are PRHDT and FYEKMQ (reference sequence). This CDR3 comprises 14 residues. The CDR3, as DNA: TGTGCCAGCAGTTCTCCGGGACTAGCAAATGAGCAGTTCTTC. It codes for CASSSPGLANEQFF. The full variable domain, completed using reference TRBV13 and TRBJ2-1, is AAGVIQSPRHLIKEKRETATLKCYPIPRHDTVYWYQQGPGQDPQFLISFYEKMQSDKGSIPDRFSAQQFSDYHSELNMSSLELGDSALYFCASSSPGLANEQFFGPGTRLTVL.

V gene TRBV6-5 combines with J gene TRBJ1-2; no reliable D call. The V gene's germline CDR1 is MNHEY and CDR2 SVGAGI. V was cut by 6 bases and J by 2 bases, with 16 bases left in between. The CDR3 extends over 15 amino acids. The CDR3: CASRIFGELNYGYTF. The CDR3 DNA sequence: TGTGCCAGCAGAATTTTCGGGGAGCTGAACTATGGCTACACCTTC.

The gene calls are TRBV10-2 and TRBJ1-5; possible D gene TRBD1, 6 bases. Germline V CDR1 and CDR2: WSHSY, SAAADI. Trimming pared 8 bases from V and 5 bases from J, leaving 16 bases between. The CDR3 totals 14 residues. CDR3 nucleotide sequence: TGCGCCAGCTCTGGGGAGAGACAGGATCAGCCCCAGCATTTT. Encoded protein: CASSGERQDQPQHF.

The rearrangement uses TRBV6-1 and TRBJ2-5; D gene unclear. CDR3 length: 15 residues. Germline loops: CDR1 MNHNS, CDR2 SASEGT. Deletions cut 1 base from V and 5 bases from J, with 14 bases between. The CDR3: CASSEEPLSLETQYF. CDR3 DNA: TGTGCCAGCAGTGAAGAGCCCCTAAGTTTGGAGACCCAGTACTTC.

The chain recombines TRBV28 with TRBJ1-5; D is uncertain. With 4 bases removed from V and 6 bases from J, the gap between germline ends came to 7 bases. The CDR3 is made up of 12 amino acids. Looked up from germline, CDR1 is MDHEN and CDR2 is SYDVKM. The CDR3 region has the DNA TGTGCCAGCAGTTCCTGGGCTCAGCCCCAGCATTTT. It translates to CASSSWAQPQHF.

CDR3 residues: CASSQDQAVQETQYF. CDR3 DNA: TGCGCCAGCAGCCAAGATCAGGCAGTCCAAGAGACCCAGTACTTC. The genes are TRBV4-1 and TRBJ2-5; D uncertain. CDR3 length: 15 amino acids. Trimming took off 0 bases at V and 1 base at J, with 9 bases between the two ends. Germline V gives CDR1 MGHRA, CDR2 YSYEKL.

The chain links TRBV11-3 to TRBJ2-3; the D gene is possibly TRBD2 (6 bases). The CDR3 extends over 15 amino acids. V lost 4 bases and J 2 bases, leaving 13 bases between the germline ends. The germline gives CDR1 SGHNT, CDR2 YENEEA. For the CDR3, the DNA is TGTGCCAGCAGCTCCCCGGCGGGATTCACAGATACGCAGTATTTT. Translation: CASSSPAGFTDTQYF.

The V call is TRBV6-6, the J call TRBJ2-5, with TRBD2 as a possible D gene (6 bases). This CDR3 spans 12 amino acids. Deletions cut 8 bases from V and 0 bases from J, with 7 bases between. Germline CDR1 and CDR2: MNHNY and SVGAGI (reference sequence). DNA for the CDR3: TGTGCCAGCGGAGGGAACCAAGAGACCCAGTACTTC. Its translation: CASGGNQETQYF.

The chain recombines TRBV27 with TRBJ1-2; D is unresolved. V gave up 0 bases and J gave up 8 bases, with 13 bases separating them. CDR1 and CDR2 from the germline V gene are MNHEY and SMNVEV (reference sequence). The CDR3 has 14 residues. The CDR3 is CASSLSPMGSGYTF. In DNA, the CDR3 is TGTGCCAGCAGTTTATCCCCTATGGGGAGCGGCTACACCTTC.

The rearrangement joins TRBV28 to TRBJ1-2; possibly TRBD1 for D (5 bases). This CDR3 spans 17 amino acids. V dropped 10 bases and J dropped 4 bases, with 28 bases sitting between them. Germline loops: CDR1 MDHEN, CDR2 SYDVKM. Here the CDR3 reads CAISKSGRGRGGYGYTF. The CDR3 region has the DNA TGTGCCATCTCGAAGTCGGGACGGGGACGCGGGGGCTATGGCTACACCTTC.

J is TRBJ2-7 and V is TRBV2, with D tentatively TRBD2 (5 bases). Trimming took off 8 bases at V and 7 bases at J, with 15 bases between the two ends. The CDR3 sequence is 12 residues long. In germline, CDR1 is SNHLY, CDR2 FYNNEI. CDR3 sequence: CASRRGSEEQYF. The CDR3 DNA reads as TGTGCCAGCCGTAGAGGGTCAGAAGAGCAGTACTTC.

This clone was seen more than once but under ten times. CDR3 protein: CASSLPGSPLHF. In DNA, the CDR3 is TGTGCCAGCAGCCTACCGGGTTCACCCCTCCACTTT. The chain employs TRBV6-5 and TRBJ1-6; D gene uncertain. V was cut by 6 bases and J by 9 bases, with 9 bases left in between. Germline lookup yields CDR1 MNHEY and CDR2 SVGAGI. The length of the CDR3 is 12 residues.

The V gene is TRBV11-3, the J gene TRBJ2-7; the D is unclear. The germline CDR1 and CDR2 sequences are SGHNT and YENEEA. This CDR3 has 13 residues. V lost 3 bases, J lost 5 bases, and 11 bases lay in between. CDR3 protein: CASSFAKLNEQYF. In DNA, the CDR3 is TGTGCCAGCAGCTTCGCCAAACTAAACGAGCAGTACTTC.

A remark on this clone: This CDR3 is also generated by other DNA sequences in the sample. The chain joins TRBV5-1 to TRBJ2-5; 9 bases line up with TRBD1. This CDR3 region has 14 residues. Germline V gene sequence: CDR1 SGHRS, CDR2 YFSETQ. V shed 4 bases and J 4 bases; nucleotides not matched to a gene: 5. CDR3 bases: TGCGCCAGCAGCCCGGGACAGGGTCGAGAGACCCAGTACTTC. Translating it yields CASSPGQGRETQYF.